What follows are 2 T cell receptor beta chains derived from one specimen sequenced in a study of vaccination effects on CD4 cells after COVID-19 (dated by TCRdb to between 2021 and 2024). The library was built by means of the immunoSEQ multiplex PCR assay. TCRdb limited this immuneACCESS table to in-frame rearrangements with V and J called. A share of clones is missing; checked studies link under half to unresolved V genes, and the rest is unexplained. The sample records 73,000 or so clones, 78% of which are singletons. The top ten clones comprise 10% to 13% of the sample. In the ViraFEST assay, PBMC were stimulated with viral peptide pools, and TCR sequencing was then used to find antigen-specific CD4+ T cell clonotypes based on their expansion. After around eleven days of culture, CD4+ T cells were isolated with the EasySep CD4+ T cell isolation kit. The absence of prior SARS-CoV-2 infection in healthy vaccine recipients was confirmed by negative nucleocapsid antibodies before and after vaccination.

For these TCRs, the target antigens are not known. The sequencing here drew on CD4+ T cells from PBMCs cultured with SARS-CoV-2 spike peptides, taken before COVID-19 vaccination. The label giving this sample's cell subset or site can be read as: SARS-CoV-2 spike overlapping peptide pool stimulation. Every receptor here comes from a human donor who received a COVID-19 vaccine.

This sequence joins TRBV3-1 (or the pseudogene TRBV3-2) and TRBJ1-1, with D unclear. Trimming removed 2 bases from V and 4 bases from J, with 11 bases in between. The CDR3 runs 14 residues. Germline V gene data show CDR1 as LGHDT and CDR2 as YNNKEL (reference sequence). The CDR3 DNA follows: TGTGCCAGCAGCCAACCGGGAGGAGGCACTGAAGCTTTCTTT. It translates to CASSQPGGGTEAFF.

A single count supports this clone. The rearrangement uses TRBV7-8 and TRBJ2-1; 7 positions agree with TRBD2. This CDR3 has 15 residues. The ends lost 2 bases at V and 9 bases at J; junction bases unmatched: 10. From germline, CDR1 is SGHVS and CDR2 FQNEAQ. The CDR3 sequence is CASSLRVAGHGEQFF. CDR3 DNA sequence: TGTGCCAGCAGCTTAAGGGTAGCGGGCCACGGTGAGCAGTTCTTC.